This entry lists 7 T cell receptor beta chains sequenced from one sample in a study of T cells after yellow fever vaccination. TCRdb passed the 5' RACE reads through MiXCR, listing each CDR3 protein once. The sample comprises 450,000 to 650,000 distinct CDR3 sequences, about 13% of which are singletons, and over 12% rests with the top ten. The material was PBMCs, obtained on the day of the yellow fever booster vaccination. The receptors shown here come from a man aged 25 to 45 who received the YFV17D yellow fever vaccine.

This clonotype was seen a few times. The V gene is TRBV6-5, the J gene TRBJ2-1; 15 bases are a match to TRBD2. The J segment lost 9 bases and the V segment lost 2 bases, leaving 5 bases of the junction unmatched. Germline CDR1 reads MNHEY; CDR2 reads SVGAGI. This CDR3 contains 16 residues. The CDR3 DNA reads TGTGCCAGCAGTTACCTGGGACTAGCGGGAGGAGGTGAGCAGTTCTTC. Translating gives CASSYLGLAGGGEQFF.

Ten or more counts support this clonotype. The chain joins TRBV5-1 to TRBJ2-7; the match to TRBD2 covers 10 bases. This CDR3 has 15 residues. Per germline, CDR1 SGHRS and CDR2 YFSETQ. The trim removed 4 bases at V and 5 bases at J, leaving 9 bases unmatched. The CDR3, as DNA: TGCGCCAGCAGCGGAGCCACTAGCGGGACCGACGAGCAGTACTTC. Its protein is CASSGATSGTDEQYF.

This rearrangement joins TRBV4-3 to TRBJ1-6; a weak D match, TRBD1 (5 bases). CDR3 size: 14 residues. The germline CDR1 and CDR2 sequences are LGHNA and YSLEER. V was clipped by 0 bases and J by 10 bases, with 10 bases between them. The DNA for the CDR3 is TGCGCCAGCAGCCAAGATATAAGGGGCTCACCCCTCCACTTT. Its translation: CASSQDIRGSPLHF.

J is TRBJ2-7 and V is TRBV5-1; TRBD2 matches at 7 bases. V was pared by 1 base and J by 2 bases, with 6 bases of the junction left unmatched. CDR3 length: 15 amino acids. Germline CDR1 reads SGHRS; CDR2 reads YFSETQ. The CDR3 reads CASSLLGGPPYEQYF. The CDR3, as DNA: TGCGCCAGCAGCTTGTTGGGAGGGCCCCCCTACGAGCAGTACTTC.

A few counts support this clonotype. This rearrangement joins TRBV10-3 to TRBJ2-3, with TRBD1 matching over 8 bases. This CDR3 comprises 14 residues. Germline lookup yields CDR1 ENHRY and CDR2 SYGVKD. V trimming: 6 bases; J trimming: 6 bases; junction bases outside the gene matches: 8. The CDR3 sequence is CAISKDRDRDTQYF. The CDR3 bases are TGTGCCATCAGCAAGGACAGGGATAGGGATACGCAGTATTTT.

This clonotype came up many times. This chain joins TRBV10-3 and TRBJ2-7; possible D gene TRBD1, 5 bases. Looked up from germline, CDR1 is ENHRY and CDR2 is SYGVKD. The CDR3 runs to 11 residues. V lost 6 bases and J lost 6, with 9 bases in between. The CDR3 region has the DNA TGTGCCATCAGAGGGGAAGGCGAGCAGTACTTC. This sequence encodes CAIRGEGEQYF.

This clonotype is a singleton in its sample. The gene calls are TRBV5-6 and TRBJ2-1; TRBD2 might be the D (6 bases). Trimming left V 4 bases short and J 6 bases short, with 17 bases between. This CDR3 comprises 15 residues. Germline-derived CDR1 and CDR2 are SGHDT and YYEEEE. CDR3: CASSQAATRGNEQFF. The CDR3 region has the DNA TGTGCCAGCAGCCAGGCAGCGACTAGAGGCAATGAGCAGTTCTTC.